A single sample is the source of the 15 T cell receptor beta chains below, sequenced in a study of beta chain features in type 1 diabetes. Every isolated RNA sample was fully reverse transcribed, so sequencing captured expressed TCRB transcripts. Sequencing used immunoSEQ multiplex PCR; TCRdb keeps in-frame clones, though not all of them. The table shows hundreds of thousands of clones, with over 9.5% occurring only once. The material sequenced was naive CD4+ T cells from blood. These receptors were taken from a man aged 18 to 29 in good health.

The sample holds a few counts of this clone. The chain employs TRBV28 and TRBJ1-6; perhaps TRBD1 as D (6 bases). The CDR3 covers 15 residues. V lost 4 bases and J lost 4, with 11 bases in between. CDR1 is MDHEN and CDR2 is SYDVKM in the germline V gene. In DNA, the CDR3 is TGTGCCAGCAGTTCCCGGACAGAGTATAATTCACCCCTCCACTTT. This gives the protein CASSSRTEYNSPLHF.

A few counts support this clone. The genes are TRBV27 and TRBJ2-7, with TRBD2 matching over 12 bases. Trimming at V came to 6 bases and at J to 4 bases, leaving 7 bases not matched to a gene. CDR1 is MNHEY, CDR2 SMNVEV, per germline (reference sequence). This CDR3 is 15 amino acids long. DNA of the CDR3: TGTGCCAGCAGAATCGGGACTAGCGGGCTATACGAGCAGTACTTC. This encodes CASRIGTSGLYEQYF.

CDR3: CASSFIQGKGNTIYF. The CDR3 region has the DNA TGTGCCAGCAGCTTTATACAGGGGAAAGGAAACACCATATATTTT. The chain uses TRBV11-2 and TRBJ1-3; 7 nucleotides line up with TRBD1. J lost 4 bases, V lost 3 bases, and 6 bases had no gene match. Germline lookup yields CDR1 SGHAT and CDR2 FQNNGV. CDR3 length: 15 amino acids.

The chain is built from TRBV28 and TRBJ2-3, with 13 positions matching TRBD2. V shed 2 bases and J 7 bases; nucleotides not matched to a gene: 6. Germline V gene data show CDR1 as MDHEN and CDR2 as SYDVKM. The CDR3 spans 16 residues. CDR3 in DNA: TGTGCCAGCAGTTTAGCGGGACTAGCGGGGAAGAATACGCAGTATTTT. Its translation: CASSLAGLAGKNTQYF.

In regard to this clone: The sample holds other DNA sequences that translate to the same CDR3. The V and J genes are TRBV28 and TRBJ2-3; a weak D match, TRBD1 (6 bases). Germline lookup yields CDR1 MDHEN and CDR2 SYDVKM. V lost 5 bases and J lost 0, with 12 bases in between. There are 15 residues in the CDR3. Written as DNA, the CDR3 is TGTGCCAGCAGTCTAGGGGGACGGAGCACAGATACGCAGTATTTT. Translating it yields CASSLGGRSTDTQYF.

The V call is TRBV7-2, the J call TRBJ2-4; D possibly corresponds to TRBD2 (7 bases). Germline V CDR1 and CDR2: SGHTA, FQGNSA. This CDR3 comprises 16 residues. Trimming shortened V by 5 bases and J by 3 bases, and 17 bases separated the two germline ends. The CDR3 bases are TGTGCCAGCAGCGTCGACGGAAGGGGGGGCAAAAACATTCAGTACTTC. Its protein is CASSVDGRGGKNIQYF.

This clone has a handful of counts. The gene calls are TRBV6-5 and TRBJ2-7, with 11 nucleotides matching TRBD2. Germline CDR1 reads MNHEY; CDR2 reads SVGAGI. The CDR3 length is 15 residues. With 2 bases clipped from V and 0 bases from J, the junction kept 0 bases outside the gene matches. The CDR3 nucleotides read TGTGCCAGCAGTTACGGGACTAGCGGCTCCTACGAGCAGTACTTC. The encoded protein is CASSYGTSGSYEQYF.

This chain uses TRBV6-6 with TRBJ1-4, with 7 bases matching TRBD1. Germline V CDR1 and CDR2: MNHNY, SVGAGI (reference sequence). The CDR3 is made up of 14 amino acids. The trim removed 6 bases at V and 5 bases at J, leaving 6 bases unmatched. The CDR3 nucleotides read TGTGCCAGCAGCGGGACAGAGTCAAATGAAAAACTGTTTTTT. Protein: CASSGTESNEKLFF.

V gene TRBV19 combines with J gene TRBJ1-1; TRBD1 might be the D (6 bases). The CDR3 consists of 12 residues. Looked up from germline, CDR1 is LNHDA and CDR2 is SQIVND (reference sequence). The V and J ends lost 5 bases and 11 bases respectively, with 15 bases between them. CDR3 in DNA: TGTGCCAGTAGTCCACAGGGAGTGGCGGCTTTCTTT. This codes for CASSPQGVAAFF.

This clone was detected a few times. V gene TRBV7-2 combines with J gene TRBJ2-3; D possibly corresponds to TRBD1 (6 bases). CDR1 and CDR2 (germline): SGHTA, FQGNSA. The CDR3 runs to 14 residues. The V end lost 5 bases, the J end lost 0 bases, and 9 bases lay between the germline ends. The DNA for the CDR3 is TGTGCCAGCAGCGCAGGACAGAGCACAGATACGCAGTATTTT. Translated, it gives CASSAGQSTDTQYF. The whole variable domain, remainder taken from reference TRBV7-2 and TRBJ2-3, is GAGVSQSPSNKVTEKGKDVELRCDPISGHTALYWYRQSLGQGLEFLIYFQGNSAPDKSGLPSDRFSAERTGGSVSTLTIQRTQQEDSAVYLCASSAGQSTDTQYFGPGTRLTVL.

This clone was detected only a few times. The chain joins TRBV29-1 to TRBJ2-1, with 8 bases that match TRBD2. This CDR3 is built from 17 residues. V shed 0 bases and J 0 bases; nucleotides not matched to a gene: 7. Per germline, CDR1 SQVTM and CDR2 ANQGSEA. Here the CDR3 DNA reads TGCAGCGTTGAAGATCGGGGGGGAGACCCCTCCTACAATGAGCAGTTCTTC. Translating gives CSVEDRGGDPSYNEQFF.

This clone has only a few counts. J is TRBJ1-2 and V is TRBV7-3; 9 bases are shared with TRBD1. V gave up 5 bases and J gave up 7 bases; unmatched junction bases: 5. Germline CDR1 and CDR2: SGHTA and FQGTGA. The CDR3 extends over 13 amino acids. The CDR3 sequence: CASSQRDRAGYTF. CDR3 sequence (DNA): TGTGCCAGCAGCCAAAGGGACAGGGCTGGCTACACCTTC.

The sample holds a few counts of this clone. In nucleotides, the CDR3 is TGTGCCAGTAGCGCAGGGGAATGGGAAAAACTGTTTTTT. Translated, it gives CASSAGEWEKLFF. V is TRBV19 and J is TRBJ1-4, with D possibly being TRBD1 (6 bases). The CDR3 loop spans 13 amino acids. Germline loops: CDR1 LNHDA, CDR2 SQIVND (reference sequence). Trimming stripped 6 bases from V and 8 bases from J, with 13 bases between. Full variable domain (rest looked up from reference TRBV19 and TRBJ1-4): DGGITQSPKYLFRKEGQNVTLSCEQNLNHDAMYWYRQDPGQGLRLIYYSQIVNDFQKGDIAEGYSVSREKKESFPLTVTSAQKNPTAFYLCASSAGEWEKLFFGSGTQLSVL.

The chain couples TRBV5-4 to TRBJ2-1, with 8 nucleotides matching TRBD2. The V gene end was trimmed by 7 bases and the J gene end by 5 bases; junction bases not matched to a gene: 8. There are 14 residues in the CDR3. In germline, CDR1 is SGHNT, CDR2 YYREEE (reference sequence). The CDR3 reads CASRTSSTNNEQFF. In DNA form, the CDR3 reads TGTGCCAGCCGGACTAGCTCCACCAACAATGAGCAGTTCTTC.

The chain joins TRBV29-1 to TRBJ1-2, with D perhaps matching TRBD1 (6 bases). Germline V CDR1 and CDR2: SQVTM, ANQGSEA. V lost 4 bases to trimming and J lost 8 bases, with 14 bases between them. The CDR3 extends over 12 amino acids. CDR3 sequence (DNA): TGCAGCGTTGTGGCGGCAGGGGTGGGCTACACCTTC. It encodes CSVVAAGVGYTF.